A single sample gave rise to the 11 T cell receptor beta chains below, sequenced in a study of T cell changes during pregnancy in multiple sclerosis. TCRdb keeps only in-frame clones here, not all; method: immunoSEQ multiplex PCR. Among roughly 57,000 clones, around 90% were seen once, and the ten largest hold approximately 2.8%. The sample here was CD8+ T cells from peripheral blood mononuclear cells, taken before pregnancy. The receptor source for this set is a female donor with multiple sclerosis, enrolled in a pregnancy study.

This clone was seen repeatedly, ten times or more. The chain recombines TRBV4-1 with TRBJ1-2; D may be TRBD1 (5 bases). V gave up 0 bases and J gave up 8 bases, with 10 bases separating them. Germline loops: CDR1 MGHRA, CDR2 YSYEKL. CDR3 size: 13 residues. CDR3 DNA: TGCGCCAGCAGCCAAGACAGGGCGGCCGGCTACACCTTC. Encoded protein: CASSQDRAAGYTF.

CDR3 in amino acids: CASSQDLAEITDTQYF. The DNA of the CDR3 is TGTGCCAGCAGCCAGGACTTAGCGGAGATCACAGATACGCAGTATTTT. The chain uses TRBV9 and TRBJ2-3, with a possible D match to TRBD2 (6 bases). Germline CDR1 SGDLS, CDR2 YYNGEE. The CDR3 contains 16 residues. Trimming pared 4 bases from V and 2 bases from J, leaving 17 bases between.

The V call is TRBV10-3, the J call TRBJ1-6; D is unclear. V was pared by 2 bases and J by 7 bases, with 15 bases between. CDR3 length: 16 residues. Germline lookup yields CDR1 ENHRY and CDR2 SYGVKD. CDR3 DNA: TGTGCCATCAGTGAGCGGTCCCAGATACTAAATTCACCCCTCCACTTT. This sequence encodes CAISERSQILNSPLHF.

V is TRBV6-5 and J is TRBJ1-2; TRBD1 aligns across 7 bases. There are 13 residues in the CDR3. The J segment lost 3 bases and the V segment lost 6 bases, leaving 4 bases of the junction unmatched. Germline-derived CDR1 and CDR2 are MNHEY and SVGAGI. The CDR3 here is CASSIDRDYGYTF. DNA of the CDR3: TGTGCCAGCAGCATAGACAGGGACTATGGCTACACCTTC.

As DNA, the CDR3 is TGTGCCAGCAGCCAGCAATGGACAGGGCCTTATGGCTACACCTTC. Translation: CASSQQWTGPYGYTF. V is TRBV7-2 and J is TRBJ1-2; 8 nucleotides match TRBD1. After removal of 5 bases from V and 5 bases from J, the junction contained 10 bases not matched to a gene. The CDR3 runs to 15 residues. Per germline, CDR1 SGHTA and CDR2 FQGNSA.

The V call is TRBV6-6, the J call TRBJ1-6; TRBD1 agrees at 8 bases. The CDR3 contains 14 residues. Germline V gene sequence: CDR1 MNHNY, CDR2 SVGAGI (reference sequence). V shed 8 bases and J 7 bases; nucleotides not matched to a gene: 7. For the CDR3, the DNA is TGTGCCAGCCTCGGACAGGGTGGAAATTCACCCCTCCACTTT. Translated, it gives CASLGQGGNSPLHF.

This sequence joins TRBV27 and TRBJ2-7; tentatively, D is TRBD1 (6 bases). Germline V CDR1 and CDR2: MNHEY, SMNVEV (reference sequence). The CDR3 sequence is 17 residues long. V was pared by 0 bases and J by 5 bases, with 20 bases between. CDR3 sequence reads: CASSLSVGQYLRNEQYF. In DNA, the CDR3 is TGTGCCAGCAGTTTATCGGTTGGACAGTACCTAAGGAACGAGCAGTACTTC.

The chain carries TRBV2 and TRBJ2-7, with 9 nucleotides matching TRBD1. Unmatched junction bases numbered 22, after V lost 6 bases and J lost 4 bases. The V gene's germline CDR1 is SNHLY and CDR2 FYNNEI. The CDR3 consists of 19 residues. CDR3 nucleotide sequence: TGTGCCAGCAGGAGGGGCCGGGACAGGGTCGCCGGCGGGGGTTACGAGCAGTACTTC. The encoded protein is CASRRGRDRVAGGGYEQYF.

This rearrangement joins TRBV30 to TRBJ2-3, with 8 bases matching TRBD2. Trimming took 5 bases from V and 1 from J; bases not matched to a gene: 11. This CDR3 has 16 amino acids. Germline V CDR1 and CDR2: GTSNPN, SVGIG (reference sequence). CDR3 sequence (DNA): TGTGCCTGGGGTAGCGGGGTGCCTGGAGGCACAGATACGCAGTATTTT. This translates into CAWGSGVPGGTDTQYF. Combining the CDR3 with reference TRBV30 and TRBJ2-3 gives the whole variable domain SQTIHQWPATLVQPVGSPLSLECTVEGTSNPNLYWYRQAAGRGLQLLFYSVGIGQISSEVPQNLSASRPQDRQFILSSKKLLLSDSGFYLCAWGSGVPGGTDTQYFGPGTRLTVL.

V is TRBV6-1 and J is TRBJ1-4; D gene uncertain. This CDR3 contains 15 residues. V was trimmed by 4 bases and J by 4 bases, leaving 13 bases between them. CDR1 MNHNS and CDR2 SASEGT come from the germline V gene. The CDR3 bases are TGTGCCAGCAGTGGATCCCAGAGGATTAATGAAAAACTGTTTTTT. Encoded protein: CASSGSQRINEKLFF.

In its sample, this clone was seen a few times. This chain connects TRBV7-7 to TRBJ1-2; 9 bases are shared with TRBD1. Trimming at V came to 10 bases and at J to 4 bases, leaving 4 bases not matched to a gene. Germline V gives CDR1 SSHAT, CDR2 FNYEAQ (reference sequence). CDR3 size: 12 residues. The CDR3 reads CAIDRGAYGYTF. CDR3 bases: TGTGCCATAGACAGGGGGGCCTATGGCTACACCTTC.